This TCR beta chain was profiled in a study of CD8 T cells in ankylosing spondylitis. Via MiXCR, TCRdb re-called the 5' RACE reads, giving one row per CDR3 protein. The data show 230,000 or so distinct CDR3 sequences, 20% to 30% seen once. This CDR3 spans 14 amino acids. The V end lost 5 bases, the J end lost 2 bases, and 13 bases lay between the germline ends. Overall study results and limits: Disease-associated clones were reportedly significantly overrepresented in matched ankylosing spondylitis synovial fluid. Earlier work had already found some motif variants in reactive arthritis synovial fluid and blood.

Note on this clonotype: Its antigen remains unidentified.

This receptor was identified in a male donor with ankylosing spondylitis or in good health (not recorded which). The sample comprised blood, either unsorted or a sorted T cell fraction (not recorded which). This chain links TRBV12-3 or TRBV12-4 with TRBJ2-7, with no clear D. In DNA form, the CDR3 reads TGTGCCAGCAGTCACCCAGGAAATCCCTACGAGCAGTACTTC. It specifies CASSHPGNPYEQYF.